A selection of T cell receptor beta chains follows, all from one sample in a study of OX40 agonist ivuxolimab in advanced cancers. Data came from immunoSEQ multiplex PCR; TCRdb stores just in-frame clones and leaves some out. The data contain approximately 72,000 clones, roughly 88% of them seen just once; the ten biggest clones take up 0.86%. This specimen was CD4+ or CD8+ T cells sorted from blood, taken in a trial of the OX40 agonist ivuxolimab. The source is an adult with an advanced solid tumor such as melanoma, head and neck, liver or kidney cancer. CDR3s include the opening cysteine and the closing phenylalanine or tryptophan. A D gene is named only where the DNA matches it firmly. The listing skips clone size in some rows; elsewhere it reads once, few, many or a size class.

clone_size: -
d_call: TRBD1
v_call: TRBV7-9
j_call: TRBJ2-7
cdr3_length: 13
cdr3_nt: TGTGCCAGCAGCATGACAGGGGGCTACGAGCAGTACTTC
cdr3_aa: CASSMTGGYEQYF

clone_size: -
d_call: -
v_call: TRBV5-6
j_call: TRBJ2-2
cdr3_length: 17
cdr3_nt: TGTGCCAGCAGCCCCTTTGGAGGGGCGCGGTACACCGGGGAGCTGTTTTTT
cdr3_aa: CASSPFGGARYTGELFF

clone_size: -
d_call: -
v_call: TRBV7-2
j_call: TRBJ2-5
cdr3_length: 13
cdr3_nt: TGTGCCAGCAGCTTATCGGCTACGGAGACCCAGTACTTC
cdr3_aa: CASSLSATETQYF

clone_size: -
d_call: TRBD1
v_call: TRBV7-9
j_call: TRBJ1-1
cdr3_length: 14
cdr3_nt: TGTGCCAGCAGCCTCGGACAGGCCGACACTGAAGCTTTCTTT
cdr3_aa: CASSLGQADTEAFF

clone_size: -
d_call: TRBD2
v_call: TRBV7-2
j_call: TRBJ2-3
cdr3_length: 16
cdr3_nt: TGTGCCAGCAGCTTACTAGCGGGAGGGAGGTATGATACGCAGTATTTT
cdr3_aa: CASSLLAGGRYDTQYF

clone_size: -
d_call: -
v_call: TRBV11-2
j_call: TRBJ2-1
cdr3_length: 13
cdr3_nt: TGTGCCAGCAGCACTCCCGGCGGACTCCGGGGGTTCTTC
cdr3_aa: CASSTPGGLRGFF

clone_size: -
d_call: -
v_call: TRBV18
j_call: TRBJ1-3
cdr3_length: 15
cdr3_nt: TGTGCCAGCTCACAGAGGGACATTTCCGGAAACACCATATATTTT
cdr3_aa: CASSQRDISGNTIYF

clone_size: -
d_call: -
v_call: TRBV14
j_call: TRBJ1-3
cdr3_length: 16
cdr3_nt: TGTGCCAGCAGCCAGGTCCGGAGGCACTCTGGAAACACCATATATTTT
cdr3_aa: CASSQVRRHSGNTIYF

clone_size: -
d_call: -
v_call: TRBV27
j_call: TRBJ2-1
cdr3_length: 16
cdr3_nt: TGTGCCAGCAGGTACGGGAAGACGGGTTCCTACAATGAGCAGTTCTTC
cdr3_aa: CASRYGKTGSYNEQFF

clone_size: -
d_call: -
v_call: TRBV5-6
j_call: TRBJ1-3
cdr3_length: 14
cdr3_nt: TGTGCCAGCAGCTTGGGGGGAGGTGGAAACACCATATATTTT
cdr3_aa: CASSLGGGGNTIYF

clone_size: -
d_call: -
v_call: TRBV28
j_call: TRBJ2-7
cdr3_length: 14
cdr3_nt: TGTGCCAGCAGTATACCGGGTCAGGAGTACGAGCAGTACTTC
cdr3_aa: CASSIPGQEYEQYF

clone_size: -
d_call: TRBD1
v_call: TRBV9
j_call: TRBJ2-1
cdr3_length: 15
cdr3_nt: TGTGCCAGCAGCGTACGGGACAGGTACGACGGTGAGCAGTTCTTC
cdr3_aa: CASSVRDRYDGEQFF

clone_size: -
d_call: TRBD1
v_call: TRBV11-2
j_call: TRBJ2-1
cdr3_length: 13
cdr3_nt: TGTGCCAGCAGCACCGCGACAGGGATTGAGCAGTTCTTC
cdr3_aa: CASSTATGIEQFF

clone_size: once
d_call: -
v_call: TRBV9
j_call: TRBJ1-1
cdr3_length: 14
cdr3_nt: TGTGCCAGCAGCGTAAACTGGGCAGACACTGAAGCTTTCTTT
cdr3_aa: CASSVNWADTEAFF

clone_size: -
d_call: -
v_call: TRBV11-2
j_call: TRBJ1-2
cdr3_length: 13
cdr3_nt: TGTGCCAGCAGCTTAGGGGGGGCGGGTGGCTACACCTTC
cdr3_aa: CASSLGGAGGYTF

clone_size: -
d_call: TRBD1
v_call: TRBV15
j_call: TRBJ2-1
cdr3_length: 16
cdr3_nt: TGTGCCACCAGCAGACGTGTGGGACAGGGGCTCGATGAGCAGTTCTTC
cdr3_aa: CATSRRVGQGLDEQFF

clone_size: -
d_call: TRBD1
v_call: TRBV6-6
j_call: TRBJ2-3
cdr3_length: 15
cdr3_nt: TGTGCCAGCTCCTACCGGGACAGCTACACAGATACGCAGTATTTT
cdr3_aa: CASSYRDSYTDTQYF

clone_size: -
d_call: -
v_call: TRBV14
j_call: TRBJ2-5
cdr3_length: 13
cdr3_nt: TGTGCCAGCAGGACCTCCCCCCAAGAGACCCAGTACTTC
cdr3_aa: CASRTSPQETQYF

clone_size: -
d_call: -
v_call: TRBV30
j_call: TRBJ1-3
cdr3_length: 13
cdr3_nt: TGTGCCTGGATTGGAGGGTCTGGAAACACCATATATTTT
cdr3_aa: CAWIGGSGNTIYF

clone_size: -
d_call: TRBD2
v_call: TRBV7-9
j_call: TRBJ2-1
cdr3_length: 16
cdr3_nt: TGTGCCAGCAGCTTACTAGCGGGGGGAGGGTACAATGAGCAGTTCTTC
cdr3_aa: CASSLLAGGGYNEQFF

clone_size: few
d_call: -
v_call: TRBV9
j_call: TRBJ1-1
cdr3_length: 13
cdr3_nt: TGTGCCAGCAGCGTAGACAGGAACACTGAAGCTTTCTTT
cdr3_aa: CASSVDRNTEAFF

clone_size: once
d_call: -
v_call: TRBV5-6
j_call: TRBJ2-3
cdr3_length: 17
cdr3_nt: TGTGCCAGCAGCCCGTCCGGATATTCAGGGGTCCCAGATACGCAGTATTTT
cdr3_aa: CASSPSGYSGVPDTQYF

clone_size: -
d_call: TRBD1
v_call: TRBV30
j_call: TRBJ2-7
cdr3_length: 14
cdr3_nt: TGTGCCTGGAGTGTAGGGACAGGATCCTACGAGCAGTACTTC
cdr3_aa: CAWSVGTGSYEQYF

clone_size: -
d_call: -
v_call: TRBV7-2
j_call: TRBJ2-7
cdr3_length: 14
cdr3_nt: TGTGCCAGCAGCTTTGACAGGACAAACTACGAGCAGTACTTC
cdr3_aa: CASSFDRTNYEQYF

clone_size: -
d_call: -
v_call: TRBV7-8
j_call: TRBJ2-3
cdr3_length: 15
cdr3_nt: TGTGCCAGCAGCTTAGGGTGGGAGAACCCAGATACGCAGTATTTT
cdr3_aa: CASSLGWENPDTQYF

clone_size: -
d_call: TRBD2
v_call: TRBV29-1
j_call: TRBJ2-1
cdr3_length: 14
cdr3_nt: TGCAGCGCCAGCGGGAGTCGGTCCTACAATGAGCAGTTCTTC
cdr3_aa: CSASGSRSYNEQFF

clone_size: -
d_call: -
v_call: TRBV5-1
j_call: TRBJ2-2
cdr3_length: 15
cdr3_nt: TGCGCCAGCAGCTTGGATTTTACCATCACCGGGGAGCTGTTTTTT
cdr3_aa: CASSLDFTITGELFF

clone_size: -
d_call: -
v_call: TRBV7-9
j_call: TRBJ2-5
cdr3_length: 13
cdr3_nt: TGTGCCAGCAGCCCTGGGGCAGAAGAGACCCAGTACTTC
cdr3_aa: CASSPGAEETQYF

clone_size: -
d_call: -
v_call: TRBV4-3
j_call: TRBJ2-1
cdr3_length: 16
cdr3_nt: TGCACCAGCAGTCGTTCCAGGGGGGGTTCCTACAATGAGCAGTTCTTC
cdr3_aa: CTSSRSRGGSYNEQFF

clone_size: once
d_call: TRBD2
v_call: TRBV5-1
j_call: TRBJ2-3
cdr3_length: 17
cdr3_nt: TGCGCCAGCAGCTTGCTACCGGGACTAGCGGGGTTTGATACGCAGTATTTT
cdr3_aa: CASSLLPGLAGFDTQYF

clone_size: -
d_call: TRBD2
v_call: TRBV7-2
j_call: TRBJ2-3
cdr3_length: 17
cdr3_nt: TGTGCCAGCAGCCCCCCCGGACTAGCGCGGAGCACAGATACGCAGTATTTT
cdr3_aa: CASSPPGLARSTDTQYF

clone_size: -
d_call: -
v_call: TRBV6-1
j_call: TRBJ1-1
cdr3_length: 13
cdr3_nt: TGTGCCAGCAGCCTGGACAGGAACACTGAAGCTTTCTTT
cdr3_aa: CASSLDRNTEAFF

clone_size: -
d_call: TRBD1
v_call: TRBV2
j_call: TRBJ1-2
cdr3_length: 13
cdr3_nt: TGTGCCAGCAAAAAGACAGGGGACTATGGCTACACCTTC
cdr3_aa: CASKKTGDYGYTF

clone_size: -
d_call: -
v_call: TRBV7-6
j_call: TRBJ1-2
cdr3_length: 13
cdr3_nt: TGTGCCAGCAGCCCGGGACCGTCCTATGGCTACACCTTC
cdr3_aa: CASSPGPSYGYTF

clone_size: once
d_call: TRBD1
v_call: TRBV19
j_call: TRBJ1-2
cdr3_length: 15
cdr3_nt: TGTGCCAGTAGCATCCCTGGACAGGTCACCTATGGCTACACCTTC
cdr3_aa: CASSIPGQVTYGYTF

clone_size: -
d_call: -
v_call: TRBV9
j_call: TRBJ2-3
cdr3_length: 15
cdr3_nt: TGTGCCAGCAGCGTAAATCCAGGGCTCACAGATACGCAGTATTTT
cdr3_aa: CASSVNPGLTDTQYF

clone_size: few
d_call: TRBD2
v_call: TRBV15
j_call: TRBJ2-3
cdr3_length: 16
cdr3_nt: TGTGCCACCAGCAGAAGAGCGGGGGGCCGGGCAGATACGCAGTATTTT
cdr3_aa: CATSRRAGGRADTQYF

clone_size: -
d_call: -
v_call: TRBV4-2
j_call: TRBJ2-1
cdr3_length: 16
cdr3_nt: TGTGCCAGCAGCCAAGGGACCGACCCCTCCTACAATGAGCAGTTCTTC
cdr3_aa: CASSQGTDPSYNEQFF

clone_size: -
d_call: -
v_call: TRBV6-6
j_call: TRBJ2-7
cdr3_length: 15
cdr3_nt: TGTGCCAGCAGCCCCCGGGAACTAGGTTTCTACGAGCAGTACTTC
cdr3_aa: CASSPRELGFYEQYF

clone_size: -
d_call: -
v_call: TRBV30
j_call: TRBJ1-5
cdr3_length: 13
cdr3_nt: TGTGCCTGCGCGGGTGGGAGGAATCAGCCCCAGCATTTT
cdr3_aa: CACAGGRNQPQHF

clone_size: once
d_call: -
v_call: TRBV19
j_call: TRBJ2-3
cdr3_length: 14
cdr3_nt: TGTGCCAGTAGGAGGACGGCTAGCACAGATACGCAGTATTTT
cdr3_aa: CASRRTASTDTQYF

clone_size: -
d_call: -
v_call: TRBV2
j_call: TRBJ1-6
cdr3_length: 11
cdr3_nt: TGTGCCAGCACTTATAATTCACCCCTCCACTTT
cdr3_aa: CASTYNSPLHF

clone_size: -
d_call: TRBD1
v_call: TRBV9
j_call: TRBJ2-3
cdr3_length: 15
cdr3_nt: TGTGCCAGCAGCCCCCGGGACAGGGTCACAGATACGCAGTATTTT
cdr3_aa: CASSPRDRVTDTQYF

clone_size: -
d_call: TRBD2
v_call: TRBV5-1
j_call: TRBJ2-1
cdr3_length: 14
cdr3_nt: TGCGCCAGCAGCTCGACTAGCGGCGTTCCGCAGTGGTTCTTC
cdr3_aa: CASSSTSGVPQWFF

clone_size: few
d_call: -
v_call: TRBV7-2
j_call: TRBJ2-5
cdr3_length: 17
cdr3_nt: TGTGCCAGCAGCTTAGCTCCTGCCTCGGCGGCTCAAGAGACCCAGTACTTC
cdr3_aa: CASSLAPASAAQETQYF

clone_size: -
d_call: -
v_call: TRBV6-5
j_call: TRBJ2-1
cdr3_length: 13
cdr3_nt: TGTGCCAGCAGTTACGCGAGAAGGAATGAGCAGTTCTTC
cdr3_aa: CASSYARRNEQFF

clone_size: -
d_call: -
v_call: TRBV15
j_call: TRBJ2-3
cdr3_length: 13
cdr3_nt: TGTGCCACCAGCAGAGATCGGGGTTTTGGGCAGTATTTT
cdr3_aa: CATSRDRGFGQYF

clone_size: -
d_call: TRBD1
v_call: TRBV5-1
j_call: TRBJ2-5
cdr3_length: 16
cdr3_nt: TGCGCCAGCAGCGGAGGCGCCGGGACAGGGGCGGAGACCCAGTACTTC
cdr3_aa: CASSGGAGTGAETQYF

clone_size: -
d_call: -
v_call: TRBV10-2
j_call: TRBJ2-5
cdr3_length: 15
cdr3_nt: TGCGCCAGCAGGGGGGGCGGGGTAAACCAAGAGACCCAGTACTTC
cdr3_aa: CASRGGGVNQETQYF

clone_size: -
d_call: -
v_call: TRBV6-5
j_call: TRBJ2-1
cdr3_length: 14
cdr3_nt: TGTGCCAGCAGTTACTCGTCAGGGACAAATGAGCAGTTCTTC
cdr3_aa: CASSYSSGTNEQFF